The clone carrying this T cell receptor beta chain showed up just a few times. Its antigen is not identified. The data were obtained in a study of beta chain features in type 1 diabetes. Study-wide results and limits: TCRB CDR3s from Type 1 diabetes patients were moderately but significantly shorter in all four CD4+ subsets.

What was sequenced were expressed TCRB transcripts, since all of the isolated RNA had been reverse transcribed. Clones were sequenced by immunoSEQ multiplex PCR, and TCRdb holds only the in-frame ones, with some missing. This sample has approximately 170,000 clones, with approximately 8.1% found just once. Germline values: CDR1 ENHRY, CDR2 SYGVKD. V was clipped by 6 bases and J by 8 bases, with 17 bases between them. CDR3 size: 14 residues. The J gene is TRBJ2-1, the V gene TRBV10-3; the D gene is possibly TRBD2 (6 bases). Input material: central memory CD4+ T cells from blood. The source is a woman between 35 and 50 years old with type 1 diabetes. The CDR3 region is CAIRGGGERDEQFF. The CDR3 DNA sequence: TGTGCCATCAGGGGGGGAGGAGAAAGGGATGAGCAGTTCTTC.